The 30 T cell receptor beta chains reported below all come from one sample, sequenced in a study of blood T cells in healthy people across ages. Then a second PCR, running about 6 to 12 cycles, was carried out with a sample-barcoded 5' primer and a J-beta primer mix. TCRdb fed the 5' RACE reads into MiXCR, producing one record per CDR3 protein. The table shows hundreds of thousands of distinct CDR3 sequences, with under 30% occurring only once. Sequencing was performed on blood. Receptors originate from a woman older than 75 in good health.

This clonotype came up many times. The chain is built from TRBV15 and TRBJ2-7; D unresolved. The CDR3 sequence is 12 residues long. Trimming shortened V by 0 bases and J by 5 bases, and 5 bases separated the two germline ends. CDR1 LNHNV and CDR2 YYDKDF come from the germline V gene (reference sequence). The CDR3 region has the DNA TGTGCCACCAGCAGAGATCGCCACGAGCAGTACTTC. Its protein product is CATSRDRHEQYF.

CDR3 in DNA: TGTGCCAGCAGTGAAGAGGACGTGGGAGGAAACACCATATATTTT. Its translation is CASSEEDVGGNTIYF. V gene TRBV2 combines with J gene TRBJ1-3; D gene uncertain. Germline values: CDR1 SNHLY, CDR2 FYNNEI. The CDR3 totals 15 residues. Trimming removed 1 base from V and 4 bases from J, with 11 bases in between.

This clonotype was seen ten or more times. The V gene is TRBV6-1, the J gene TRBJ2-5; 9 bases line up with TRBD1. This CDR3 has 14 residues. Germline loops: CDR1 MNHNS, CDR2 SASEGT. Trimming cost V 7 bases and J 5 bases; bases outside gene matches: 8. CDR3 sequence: CASKRTGAGETQYF. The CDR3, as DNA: TGTGCCAGCAAACGGACAGGGGCAGGGGAGACCCAGTACTTC.

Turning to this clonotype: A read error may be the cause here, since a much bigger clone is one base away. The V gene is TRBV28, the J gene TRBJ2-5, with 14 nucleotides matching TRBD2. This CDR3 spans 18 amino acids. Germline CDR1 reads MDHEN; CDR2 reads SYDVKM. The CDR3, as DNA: TGTGCCAGCAGTTTTGGTGGACTAGCGGGGGGATACCAAGGGACCCAGTACTTC. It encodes CASSFGGLAGGYQGTQYF.

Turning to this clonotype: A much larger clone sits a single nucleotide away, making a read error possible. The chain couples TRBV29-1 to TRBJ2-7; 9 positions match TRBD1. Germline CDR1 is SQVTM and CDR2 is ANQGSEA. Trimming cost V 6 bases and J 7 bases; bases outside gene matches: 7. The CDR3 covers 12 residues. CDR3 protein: CSVSGQGKEQYF. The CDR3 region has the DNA TGCAGCGTCTCGGGACAGGGAAAGGAGCAGTACTTC.

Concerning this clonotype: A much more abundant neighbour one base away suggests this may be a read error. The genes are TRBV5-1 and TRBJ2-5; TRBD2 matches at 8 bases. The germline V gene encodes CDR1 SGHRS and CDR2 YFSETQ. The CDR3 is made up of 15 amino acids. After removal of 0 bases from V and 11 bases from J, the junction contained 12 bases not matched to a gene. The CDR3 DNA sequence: TGCGCCAGCAGCTTGGTGGCGGGGGGTAACAATGAGCAGTACTTC. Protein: CASSLVAGGNNEQYF.

The CDR3 sequence is CASSLVFPDNYGYTF. CDR3 in DNA: TGTGCCAGCAGCTTAGTGTTTCCGGATAACTATGGCTACACCTTC. The J gene is TRBJ1-2, the V gene TRBV7-2; D ambiguous. The V gene's germline CDR1 is SGHTA and CDR2 FQGNSA. Trimming stripped 1 base from V and 1 base from J, with 10 bases between. The CDR3 totals 15 residues.

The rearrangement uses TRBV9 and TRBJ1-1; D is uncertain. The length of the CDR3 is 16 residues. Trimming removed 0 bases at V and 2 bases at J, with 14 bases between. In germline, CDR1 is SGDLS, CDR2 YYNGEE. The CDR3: CASSVAPVGGNTEAFF. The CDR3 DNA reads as TGTGCCAGCAGCGTAGCCCCAGTAGGAGGAAACACTGAAGCTTTCTTT.

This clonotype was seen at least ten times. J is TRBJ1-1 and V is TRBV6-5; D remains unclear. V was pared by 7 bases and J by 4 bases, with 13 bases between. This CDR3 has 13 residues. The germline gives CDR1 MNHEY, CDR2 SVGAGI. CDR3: CASTRKGITEAFF. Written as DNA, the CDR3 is TGTGCCAGCACCCGAAAGGGTATCACTGAAGCTTTCTTT.

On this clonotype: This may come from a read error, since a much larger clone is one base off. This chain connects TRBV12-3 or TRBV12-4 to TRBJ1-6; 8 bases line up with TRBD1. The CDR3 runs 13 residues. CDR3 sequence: CASRQGSNSPRHF. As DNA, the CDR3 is TGTGCCAGCCGACAGGGGTCTAATTCACCCCGCCACTTT.

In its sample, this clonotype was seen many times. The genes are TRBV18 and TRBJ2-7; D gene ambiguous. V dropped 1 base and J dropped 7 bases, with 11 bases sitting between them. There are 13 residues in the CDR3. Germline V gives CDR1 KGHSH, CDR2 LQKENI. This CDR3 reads CASSPRSHGEQYF. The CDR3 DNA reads TGTGCCAGCTCACCACGCAGCCATGGGGAGCAGTACTTC.

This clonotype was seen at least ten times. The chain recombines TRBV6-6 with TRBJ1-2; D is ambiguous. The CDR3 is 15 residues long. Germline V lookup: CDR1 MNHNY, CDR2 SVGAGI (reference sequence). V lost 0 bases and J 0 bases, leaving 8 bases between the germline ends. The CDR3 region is CASSYSRGANYGYTF. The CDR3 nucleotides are TGTGCCAGCAGTTACTCTCGCGGGGCTAACTATGGCTACACCTTC.

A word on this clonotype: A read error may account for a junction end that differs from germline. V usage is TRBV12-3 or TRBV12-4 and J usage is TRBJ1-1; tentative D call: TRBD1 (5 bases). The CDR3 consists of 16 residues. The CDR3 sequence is CASSFRQGYGNAEAFF. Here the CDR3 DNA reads TGTGCCAGCAGTTTTCGGCAGGGCTATGGGAACGCTGAAGCTTTCTTT.

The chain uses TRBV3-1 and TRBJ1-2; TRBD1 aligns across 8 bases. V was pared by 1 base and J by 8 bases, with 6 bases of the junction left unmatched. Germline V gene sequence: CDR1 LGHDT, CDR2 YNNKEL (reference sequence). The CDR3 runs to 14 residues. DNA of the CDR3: TGTGCCAGCAGCCAAGGAGAGGGACAGGACGGCTACACCTTC. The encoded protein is CASSQGEGQDGYTF. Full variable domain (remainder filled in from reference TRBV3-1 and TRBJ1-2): DTAVSQTPKYLVTQMGNDKSIKCEQNLGHDTMYWYKQDSKKFLKIMFSYNNKELIINETVPNRFSPKSPDKAHLNLHINSLELGDSAVYFCASSQGEGQDGYTFGSGTRLTVV.

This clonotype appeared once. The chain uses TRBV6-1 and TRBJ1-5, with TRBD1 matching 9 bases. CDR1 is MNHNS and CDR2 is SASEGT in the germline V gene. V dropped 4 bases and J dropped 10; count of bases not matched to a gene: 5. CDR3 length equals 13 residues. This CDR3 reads CASSVDRGSPQHF. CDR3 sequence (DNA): TGTGCCAGCAGTGTGGACAGGGGAAGTCCCCAGCATTTT.

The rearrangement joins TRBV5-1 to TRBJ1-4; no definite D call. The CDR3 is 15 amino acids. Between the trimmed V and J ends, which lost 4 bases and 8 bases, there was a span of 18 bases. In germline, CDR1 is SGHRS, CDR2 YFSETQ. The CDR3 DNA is TGCGCCAGCAGCCTGAAGGGAGGGTTAGGGGAAAAACTGTTTTTT. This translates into CASSLKGGLGEKLFF.

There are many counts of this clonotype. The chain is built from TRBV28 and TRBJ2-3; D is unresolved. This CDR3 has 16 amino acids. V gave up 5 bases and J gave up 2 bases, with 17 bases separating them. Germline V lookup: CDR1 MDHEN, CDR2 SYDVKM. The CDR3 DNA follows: TGTGCCAGCAGTGCCCTAGGAACCCCTGACACAGATACGCAGTATTTT. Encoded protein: CASSALGTPDTDTQYF. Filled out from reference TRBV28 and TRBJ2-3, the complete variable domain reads DVKVTQSSRYLVKRTGEKVFLECVQDMDHENMFWYRQDPGLGLRLIYFSYDVKMKEKGDIPEGYSVSREKKERFSLILESASTNQTSMYLCASSALGTPDTDTQYFGPGTRLTVL.

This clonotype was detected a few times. Here the CDR3 reads CASSDPRGAPTDTQYF. The CDR3 nucleotides read TGTGCCAGCAGTGATCCCAGGGGGGCCCCCACAGATACGCAGTATTTT. The chain links TRBV25-1 to TRBJ2-3; D perhaps matches TRBD1 (7 bases). The length of the CDR3 is 16 residues. CDR1 MGHDK and CDR2 SYGVNS come from the germline V gene. V was trimmed by 3 bases and J by 2 bases, leaving 15 bases between them.

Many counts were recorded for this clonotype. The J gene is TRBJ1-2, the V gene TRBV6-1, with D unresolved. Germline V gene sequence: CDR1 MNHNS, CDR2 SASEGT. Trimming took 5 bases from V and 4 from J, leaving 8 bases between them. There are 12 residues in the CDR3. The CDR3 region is CASSTVLYGYTF. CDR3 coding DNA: TGTGCCAGCAGTACAGTTCTCTATGGCTACACCTTC.

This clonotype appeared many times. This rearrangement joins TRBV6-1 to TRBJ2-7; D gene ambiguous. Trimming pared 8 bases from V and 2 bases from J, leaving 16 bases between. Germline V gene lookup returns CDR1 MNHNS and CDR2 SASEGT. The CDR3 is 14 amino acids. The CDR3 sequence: CASPLRQAPYEQYF. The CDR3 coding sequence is TGTGCCAGCCCATTAAGACAAGCCCCCTACGAGCAGTACTTC.

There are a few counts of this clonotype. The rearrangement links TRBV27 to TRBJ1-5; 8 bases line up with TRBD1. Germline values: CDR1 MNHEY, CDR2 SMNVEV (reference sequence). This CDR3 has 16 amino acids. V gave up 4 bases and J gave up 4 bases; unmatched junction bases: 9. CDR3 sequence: CASSSTTGVRNQPQHF. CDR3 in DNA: TGTGCCAGCAGTTCGACGACAGGGGTGCGGAATCAGCCCCAGCATTTT.

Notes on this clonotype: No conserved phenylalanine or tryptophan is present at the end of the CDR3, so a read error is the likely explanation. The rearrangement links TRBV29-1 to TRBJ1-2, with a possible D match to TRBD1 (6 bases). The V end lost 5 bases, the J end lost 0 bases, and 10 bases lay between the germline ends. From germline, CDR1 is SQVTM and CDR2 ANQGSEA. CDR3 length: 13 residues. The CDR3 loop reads CSVRDTTNYGYTC. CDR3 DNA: TGCAGCGTTCGGGACACGACTAACTATGGCTACACCTGC.

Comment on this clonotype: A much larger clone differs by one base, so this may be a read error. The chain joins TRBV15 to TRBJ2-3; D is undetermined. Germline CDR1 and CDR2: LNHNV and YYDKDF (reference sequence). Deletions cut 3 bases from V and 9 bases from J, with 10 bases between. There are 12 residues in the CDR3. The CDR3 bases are TGTGCCACCAGCAGGCAGTGCGGAACGCAGTATTTT. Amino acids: CATSRQCGTQYF.

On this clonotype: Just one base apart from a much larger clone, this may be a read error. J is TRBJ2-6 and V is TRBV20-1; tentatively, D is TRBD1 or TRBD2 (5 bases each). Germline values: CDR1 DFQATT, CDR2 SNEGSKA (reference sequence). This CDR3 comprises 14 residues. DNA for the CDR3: TGCAGTGCTAGAACGGGCACCGGGGCCAACGTCCGGACTTTC. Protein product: CSARTGTGANVRTF.

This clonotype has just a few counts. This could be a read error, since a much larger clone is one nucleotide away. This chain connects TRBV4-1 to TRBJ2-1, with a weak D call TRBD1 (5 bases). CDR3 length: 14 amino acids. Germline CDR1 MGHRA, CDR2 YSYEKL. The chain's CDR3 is CANSHPGLYNEQFF. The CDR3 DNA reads TGCGCCAACAGCCATCCAGGGTTATACAATGAGCAGTTCTTC.

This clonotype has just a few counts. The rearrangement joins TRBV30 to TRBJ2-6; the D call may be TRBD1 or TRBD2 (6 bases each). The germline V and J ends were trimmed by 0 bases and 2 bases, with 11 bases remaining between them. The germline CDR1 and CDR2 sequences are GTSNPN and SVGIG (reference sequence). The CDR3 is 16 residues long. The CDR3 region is CAWSVGGGAGANVLTF. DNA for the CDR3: TGTGCCTGGAGTGTAGGAGGGGGAGCTGGGGCCAACGTCCTGACTTTC.

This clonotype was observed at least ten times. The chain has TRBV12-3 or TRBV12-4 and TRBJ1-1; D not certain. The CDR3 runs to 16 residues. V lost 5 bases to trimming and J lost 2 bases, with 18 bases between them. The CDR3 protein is CASSPFQGMGNTEAFF. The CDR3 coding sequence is TGTGCCAGCAGTCCCTTCCAAGGGATGGGTAACACTGAAGCTTTCTTT.

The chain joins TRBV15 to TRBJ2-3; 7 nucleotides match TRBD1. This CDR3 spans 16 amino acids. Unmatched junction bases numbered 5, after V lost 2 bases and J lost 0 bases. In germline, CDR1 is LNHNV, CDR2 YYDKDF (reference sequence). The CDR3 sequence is CATSRRRTGSTDTQYF. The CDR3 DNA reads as TGTGCCACCAGCAGAAGAAGGACAGGTAGCACAGATACGCAGTATTTT.

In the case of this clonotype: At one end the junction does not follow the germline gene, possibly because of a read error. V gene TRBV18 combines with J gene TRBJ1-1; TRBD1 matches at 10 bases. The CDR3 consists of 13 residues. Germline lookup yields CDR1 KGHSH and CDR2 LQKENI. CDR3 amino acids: CAGSRDRGTEAFF. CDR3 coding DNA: TGTGCCGGCTCCCGGGACAGGGGAACTGAAGCTTTCTTT.

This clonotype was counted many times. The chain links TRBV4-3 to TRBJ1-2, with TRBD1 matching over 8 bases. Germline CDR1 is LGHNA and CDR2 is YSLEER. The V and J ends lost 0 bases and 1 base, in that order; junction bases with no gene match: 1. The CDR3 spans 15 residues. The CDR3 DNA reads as TGCGCCAGCAGCCAAGACGACAGGGGTAACTATGGCTACACCTTC. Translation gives CASSQDDRGNYGYTF.